This T cell receptor (beta chain) was captured in a study of blood T cell repertoires in COVID-19. Turning to the study itself: The origin of the acute and convalescent COVID-19 samples was the United States, Italy and Spain. Sources were T cells, B-cell-depleted T cells, or PBMCs; the material itself was cDNA or gDNA.

Between the trimmed V and J ends, which lost 4 bases and 3 bases, there was a span of 4 bases. The germline V gene encodes CDR1 SNHLY and CDR2 FYNNEI. The length of the CDR3 is 12 residues. In the original analysis: The assay estimated nucleated cells by amplifying reference gene primers. Sequenced by immunoSEQ multiplex PCR; TCRdb stores in-frame clones only, minus some. V and J calls and clone size are those listed in that table; D and trimming were worked out from the DNA. This sample has about 310,000 clones; around nine tenths occur once, and the top ten carry 1%. The sample consisted of peripheral blood. This rearrangement joins TRBV2 to TRBJ2-1, with D hard to call. This TCR was recovered from a man aged 50 to 59 with active or convalescent COVID-19. The CDR3 coding sequence is TGTGCCAGCAGTGCGGGCTACAATGAGCAGTTCTTC. Encoded protein: CASSAGYNEQFF.